Each of the 19 T cell receptor beta chains below was sequenced from the same sample in a study of cytomegalovirus exposure and HLA in healthy donors. TCRdb's table, derived via immunoSEQ multiplex PCR, lists solely in-frame clones and lacks some. The sample lists approximately 160,000 clones; 85% to 90% were seen once. Sequencing used PBMCs. The receptors originated from a man aged 18 to 29 in good health and CMV-seropositive.

This chain uses TRBV28 with TRBJ1-5; D unclear. V lost 8 bases and J lost 5, with 10 bases in between. From germline, CDR1 is MDHEN and CDR2 SYDVKM. This CDR3 spans 12 amino acids. In DNA, the CDR3 is TGTGCCAGCTTGGCCCAGGATCAGCCCCAGCATTTT. It is translated as CASLAQDQPQHF.

The V call is TRBV28, the J call TRBJ2-5; maybe TRBD2 (6 bases). Germline V gene data show CDR1 as MDHEN and CDR2 as SYDVKM. CDR3 length equals 17 residues. V lost 8 bases, J lost 5 bases, and 27 bases lay in between. CDR3 DNA: TGTGCCAGCTCTTCCGGTCTGGGGAGAGAGGAGGGGGAGACCCAGTACTTC. This encodes CASSSGLGREEGETQYF.

The chain recombines TRBV6-6 with TRBJ2-5; D is perhaps TRBD2 (5 bases). The V gene lost 5 bases and the J gene lost 9 bases, with 13 bases spanning the gap. CDR3 size: 12 residues. CDR1 is MNHNY and CDR2 is SVGAGI in the germline V gene (reference sequence). The chain's CDR3 is CASSRDPGSQYF. Written as DNA, the CDR3 is TGTGCCAGCAGTAGAGATCCGGGGTCCCAGTACTTC.

The V gene is TRBV5-1, the J gene TRBJ2-3; 7 positions match TRBD2. The CDR3 sequence is 14 residues long. The germline V gene encodes CDR1 SGHRS and CDR2 YFSETQ. Unmatched junction bases numbered 7, after V lost 4 bases and J lost 5 bases. CDR3 loop: CASSRAGSRDTQYF. DNA of the CDR3: TGCGCCAGCAGCCGAGCGGGGTCTAGAGATACGCAGTATTTT.

V and J are TRBV28 and TRBJ2-1; 7 nucleotides match TRBD1. Germline V lookup: CDR1 MDHEN, CDR2 SYDVKM. After removal of 6 bases from V and 6 bases from J, the junction contained 8 bases not matched to a gene. The CDR3 covers 14 residues. The DNA of the CDR3 is TGTGCCAGCAGAACCGGACAGGTGGGCAATGAGCAGTTCTTC. Protein product: CASRTGQVGNEQFF.

The rearrangement uses TRBV18 and TRBJ2-2, with 9 bases matching TRBD1. Germline V gives CDR1 KGHSH, CDR2 LQKENI. Losses at the gene ends were 1 base for V and 10 bases for J; bases not matched to a gene: 7. CDR3 length equals 15 residues. CDR3 sequence (DNA): TGTGCCAGCTCACCACGGACAGGGGCCTCAAAGGAGCTGTTTTTT. Protein product: CASSPRTGASKELFF.

This clone was observed a single time. This rearrangement joins TRBV4-1 to TRBJ1-1; 10 positions match TRBD1. This CDR3 is 17 amino acids long. Germline CDR1 reads MGHRA; CDR2 reads YSYEKL. V dropped 5 bases and J dropped 3; count of bases not matched to a gene: 12. The CDR3 sequence is CASSSRDRGVMDTEAFF. For the CDR3, the DNA is TGCGCCAGCAGCTCCCGGGACAGGGGAGTTATGGACACTGAAGCTTTCTTT.

The chain is built from TRBV7-9 and TRBJ2-1; D is ambiguous. Germline CDR1 is SEHNR and CDR2 is FQNEAQ (reference sequence). V gave up 2 bases and J gave up 6 bases, with 8 bases separating them. The CDR3 is 13 amino acids. The CDR3 here is CASSLPGSNEQFF. CDR3 in DNA: TGTGCCAGCAGCTTACCAGGAAGCAATGAGCAGTTCTTC.

J is TRBJ2-1 and V is TRBV11-3; TRBD1 might be the D (6 bases). Germline V gene sequence: CDR1 SGHNT, CDR2 YENEEA. The CDR3 covers 12 residues. V lost 1 base, J lost 8 bases, and 6 bases lay in between. CDR3 DNA sequence: TGTGCCAGCAGCTTAGCAGGGGATGAGCAGTTCTTC. It encodes CASSLAGDEQFF.

The chain recombines TRBV13 with TRBJ2-1, with 13 bases fitting TRBD2. The germline V gene encodes CDR1 PRHDT and CDR2 FYEKMQ (reference sequence). The J segment lost 8 bases and the V segment lost 5 bases, leaving 9 bases of the junction unmatched. This CDR3 is 16 amino acids long. CDR3 region: CASSAGLAGVRDEQFF. CDR3 nucleotides: TGTGCCAGCAGCGCCGGACTAGCGGGGGTCCGGGATGAGCAGTTCTTC. The full variable domain, with the rest looked up from reference TRBV13 and TRBJ2-1, is AAGVIQSPRHLIKEKRETATLKCYPIPRHDTVYWYQQGPGQDPQFLISFYEKMQSDKGSIPDRFSAQQFSDYHSELNMSSLELGDSALYFCASSAGLAGVRDEQFFGPGTRLTVL.

The V and J genes are TRBV5-1 and TRBJ1-1, with TRBD1 matching 12 bases. Losses at the gene ends were 4 bases for V and 5 bases for J; bases not matched to a gene: 6. Per germline, CDR1 SGHRS and CDR2 YFSETQ. CDR3 length: 15 amino acids. CDR3 coding DNA: TGCGCCAGCAGCCCGGGACAGGGGGCTTGGACTGAAGCTTTCTTT. It codes for CASSPGQGAWTEAFF.

J is TRBJ2-7 and V is TRBV6-1; 10 nucleotides line up with TRBD1. J was trimmed by 4 bases and V by 5 bases; bases with no gene match: 5. There are 14 residues in the CDR3. Per germline, CDR1 MNHNS and CDR2 SASEGT. Written as DNA, the CDR3 is TGTGCCAGCAGTTGGACAGGGGGGGTTTACGAGCAGTACTTC. It specifies CASSWTGGVYEQYF.

V is TRBV7-9 and J is TRBJ2-1; a possible D gene is TRBD2 (6 bases). The CDR3 has 19 residues. Per germline, CDR1 SEHNR and CDR2 FQNEAQ (reference sequence). V lost 5 bases, J lost 0 bases, and 23 bases lay in between. The chain's CDR3 is CASSPLYFSGLSSYNEQFF. CDR3 bases: TGTGCCAGCAGCCCCCTTTATTTCAGCGGGCTGAGCTCCTACAATGAGCAGTTCTTC.

V usage is TRBV5-6 and J usage is TRBJ2-7; TRBD2 matches 12 bases. Trimming removed 0 bases from V and 6 bases from J; junction bases left unmatched: 7. The CDR3 has 16 amino acids. The V gene's germline CDR1 is SGHDT and CDR2 YYEEEE. The CDR3 bases are TGTGCCAGCAGCTTGGCGGGGGGGACTAGCGGGTTCGAGCAGTACTTC. This sequence encodes CASSLAGGTSGFEQYF. The full variable domain, with the rest looked up from reference TRBV5-6 and TRBJ2-7, is DAGVTQSPTHLIKTRGQQVTLRCSPKSGHDTVSWYQQALGQGPQFIFQYYEEEERQRGNFPDRFSGHQFPNYSSELNVNALLLGDSALYLCASSLAGGTSGFEQYFGPGTRLTVT.

The chain recombines TRBV7-3 with TRBJ2-2; TRBD2 agrees at 10 bases. CDR1 and CDR2 from the germline V gene are SGHTA and FQGTGA. V trimming: 0 bases; J trimming: 6 bases; junction bases outside the gene matches: 4. The CDR3 is 16 amino acids. The CDR3 nucleotides read TGTGCCAGCAGCTTAACCTGGACTAGCGGTTCCGGGGAGCTGTTTTTT. Amino acid sequence: CASSLTWTSGSGELFF. The full variable domain, completed using reference TRBV7-3 and TRBJ2-2, is GAGVSQTPSNKVTEKGKYVELRCDPISGHTALYWYRQSLGQGPEFLIYFQGTGAADDSGLPNDRFFAVRPEGSVSTLKIQRTERGDSAVYLCASSLTWTSGSGELFFGEGSRLTVL.

The count of this clone is one. V usage is TRBV5-1 and J usage is TRBJ2-3; D unclear. The CDR3 extends over 14 amino acids. V was trimmed by 2 bases and J by 3 bases, leaving 10 bases between them. CDR1 is SGHRS, CDR2 YFSETQ, per germline. CDR3 sequence: CASSFLMETDTQYF. The CDR3, as DNA: TGCGCCAGCAGCTTTCTGATGGAGACAGATACGCAGTATTTT. Full variable domain (remainder filled in from reference TRBV5-1 and TRBJ2-3): KAGVTQTPRYLIKTRGQQVTLSCSPISGHRSVSWYQQTPGQGLQFLFEYFSETQRNKGNFPGRFSGRQFSNSRSEMNVSTLELGDSALYLCASSFLMETDTQYFGPGTRLTVL.

This rearrangement joins TRBV5-1 to TRBJ2-1; the D gene is possibly TRBD2 (5 bases). CDR1 is SGHRS, CDR2 YFSETQ, per germline. The CDR3 has 18 amino acids. Trimming took 0 bases from V and 7 from J, leaving 23 bases between them. CDR3 sequence reads: CASSLAVGRGRVENEQFF. The CDR3 region has the DNA TGCGCCAGCAGCTTGGCCGTGGGTCGGGGTCGAGTAGAGAATGAGCAGTTCTTC.

This clone was counted once. This chain joins TRBV4-2 and TRBJ2-7, with a possible D match to TRBD2 (6 bases). Germline V gene data show CDR1 as LGHNA and CDR2 as YNFKEQ. The CDR3 has 18 amino acids. Deletions cut 0 bases from V and 1 base from J, with 19 bases between. CDR3 in amino acids: CASSQDAIDVGSSYEQYF. CDR3 bases: TGTGCCAGCAGCCAAGATGCCATAGATGTCGGGAGTTCCTACGAGCAGTACTTC.

The chain combines TRBV29-1 with TRBJ1-1; D possibly corresponds to TRBD1 (5 bases). This CDR3 has 11 amino acids. From germline, CDR1 is SQVTM and CDR2 ANQGSEA. V was cut by 5 bases and J by 3 bases, with 7 bases left in between. As DNA, the CDR3 is TGCAGCGTTCCGGGGGACACTGAAGCTTTCTTT. Translating gives CSVPGDTEAFF.